What follows are 30 T cell receptor beta chains derived from one specimen sequenced in a study of cytomegalovirus exposure and HLA in healthy donors. It was with 60 Vbeta and 13 Jbeta primers that the PCR ran. Libraries were prepared by immunoSEQ multiplex PCR; TCRdb keeps only in-frame clonotypes and omits some of them. The profile covers about 170,000 clones, with about three quarters appearing a single time and roughly 2% taken by the ten largest. Input material: PBMCs. The receptors here all came from a female donor in good health and CMV-seronegative.

J is TRBJ2-3 and V is TRBV6-4, with TRBD2 matching 12 bases. The V and J ends lost 4 bases and 4 bases, in that order; junction bases with no gene match: 0. The CDR3 is made up of 14 amino acids. Germline CDR1 reads MRHNA; CDR2 reads SNTAGT. The CDR3 DNA is TGTGCCAGCAGTGGGACTAGCGGGGCAGATACGCAGTATTTT. This gives the protein CASSGTSGADTQYF.

The DNA for the CDR3 is TGCGCCAGCAGCGACCCCCAGGGGATCGAGGGACAGCCCCAGCATTTT. Protein: CASSDPQGIEGQPQHF. This chain joins TRBV4-1 and TRBJ1-5; a possible D gene is TRBD1 (6 bases). This CDR3 spans 16 amino acids. Germline V gives CDR1 MGHRA, CDR2 YSYEKL. Trimming removed 5 bases from V and 7 bases from J, with 21 bases in between.

CDR3: CASRQGANGYTF. The CDR3 coding sequence is TGTGCCAGCAGACAGGGGGCTAATGGCTACACCTTC. This chain connects TRBV27 to TRBJ1-2, with 9 bases matching TRBD1. The germline gives CDR1 MNHEY, CDR2 SMNVEV (reference sequence). J lost 6 bases, V lost 6 bases, and 2 bases had no gene match. CDR3 length: 12 amino acids.

This chain links TRBV30 with TRBJ2-3; 8 bases line up with TRBD2. The junction had 11 bases not matched to a gene; V was cut back by 5 bases and J by 4 bases. The germline V gene encodes CDR1 GTSNPN and CDR2 SVGIG (reference sequence). This CDR3 has 15 residues. In DNA, the CDR3 is TGTGCCTGGTCTAGCGGGTCGAGCCGGGCAGATACGCAGTATTTT. Protein product: CAWSSGSSRADTQYF.

The chain couples TRBV9 to TRBJ1-1; a possible D gene is TRBD1 (5 bases). Looked up from germline, CDR1 is SGDLS and CDR2 is YYNGEE. The CDR3 length is 14 residues. Trimming shortened V by 4 bases and J by 7 bases, and 17 bases separated the two germline ends. CDR3 nucleotides: TGTGCCAGCAGCATAAGCCCGGGGGTCGGTGAAGCTTTCTTT. This sequence encodes CASSISPGVGEAFF.

V usage is TRBV6-5 and J usage is TRBJ1-1; 9 bases agree with TRBD1. Per the germline V gene, CDR1 is MNHEY and CDR2 is SVGAGI. The CDR3 is 15 amino acids. V shed 3 bases, J shed 0 bases, and the junction held 2 bases outside the gene matches. This chain's CDR3 is CASSYDRGMNTEAFF. The CDR3 coding sequence is TGTGCCAGCAGTTATGACAGGGGGATGAACACTGAAGCTTTCTTT.

The chain recombines TRBV9 with TRBJ1-1; weak D call: TRBD1 (6 bases). Germline CDR1 and CDR2: SGDLS and YYNGEE. The CDR3 runs to 16 residues. Trimming removed 4 bases from V and 3 bases from J, with 19 bases in between. CDR3 DNA: TGTGCCAGCAGCCCCCAACAGGGTTCGCTGTACACTGAAGCTTTCTTT. Its translation is CASSPQQGSLYTEAFF.

This chain's CDR3 is CASSDISTGGITEAFF. The CDR3 coding sequence is TGCGCCAGCAGTGATATTAGTACGGGAGGGATCACTGAAGCTTTCTTT. The chain carries TRBV10-2 and TRBJ1-1, with unresolved D. CDR1 WSHSY and CDR2 SAAADI come from the germline V gene. Between the trimmed V and J ends, which lost 3 bases and 4 bases, there was a span of 18 bases. The CDR3 has 16 amino acids.

The CDR3 loop is CASRPIPQGINTEAFF. CDR3 DNA sequence: TGTGCCAGCAGACCAATCCCTCAGGGGATAAACACTGAAGCTTTCTTT. The rearrangement joins TRBV7-9 to TRBJ1-1, with D tentatively TRBD1 (6 bases). Trimming left V 6 bases short and J 2 bases short, with 19 bases between. The germline V gene encodes CDR1 SEHNR and CDR2 FQNEAQ (reference sequence). The CDR3 contains 16 residues. The full variable domain, its missing parts supplied by reference TRBV7-9 and TRBJ1-1, is DTGVSQNPRHKITKRGQNVTFRCDPISEHNRLYWYRQTLGQGPEFLTYFQNEAQLEKSRLLSDRFSAERPKGSFSTLEIQRTEQGDSAMYLCASRPIPQGINTEAFFGQGTRLTVV.

The chain combines TRBV7-3 with TRBJ2-2, with TRBD2 matching over 11 bases. This CDR3 has 19 amino acids. CDR1 is SGHTA and CDR2 is FQGTGA in the germline V gene. The V gene end was trimmed by 2 bases and the J gene end by 0 bases; junction bases not matched to a gene: 8. The CDR3 here is CASSLPWLAGGSNTGELFF. In DNA form, the CDR3 reads TGTGCCAGCAGCTTACCCTGGCTAGCGGGAGGATCGAACACCGGGGAGCTGTTTTTT. Variable domain in full (rest from reference TRBV7-3 and TRBJ2-2): GAGVSQTPSNKVTEKGKYVELRCDPISGHTALYWYRQSLGQGPEFLIYFQGTGAADDSGLPNDRFFAVRPEGSVSTLKIQRTERGDSAVYLCASSLPWLAGGSNTGELFFGEGSRLTVL.

The V gene is TRBV30, the J gene TRBJ1-3; D is possibly TRBD1 (5 bases). Trimming removed 1 base from V and 2 bases from J, with 12 bases in between. The germline V gene encodes CDR1 GTSNPN and CDR2 SVGIG (reference sequence). The CDR3 is made up of 15 amino acids. DNA for the CDR3: TGTGCCTGGAGTGGGTCGGGGGGTCCTGGAAACACCATATATTTT. Its translation: CAWSGSGGPGNTIYF.

This clone has a handful of counts. The chain combines TRBV6-5 with TRBJ2-7; a possible D gene is TRBD2 (6 bases). The germline gives CDR1 MNHEY, CDR2 SVGAGI. CDR3 length: 13 amino acids. V gave up 2 bases and J gave up 12 bases, with 17 bases separating them. This CDR3 reads CASSYDGTSPRYF. Here the CDR3 DNA reads TGTGCCAGCAGTTACGATGGGACTTCTCCTCGGTACTTC.

The rearrangement links TRBV19 to TRBJ1-3; the match to TRBD1 covers 7 bases. The CDR3 is made up of 15 amino acids. Germline V gene lookup returns CDR1 LNHDA and CDR2 SQIVND (reference sequence). V lost 5 bases to trimming and J lost 2 bases; unmatched junction nucleotides: 6. The CDR3: CASSYRGPAGNTIYF. In DNA, the CDR3 is TGTGCCAGTAGTTACAGGGGCCCGGCTGGAAACACCATATATTTT. The full variable domain, with the rest looked up from reference TRBV19 and TRBJ1-3, is DGGITQSPKYLFRKEGQNVTLSCEQNLNHDAMYWYRQDPGQGLRLIYYSQIVNDFQKGDIAEGYSVSREKKESFPLTVTSAQKNPTAFYLCASSYRGPAGNTIYFGEGSWLTVV.

The genes are TRBV5-1 and TRBJ2-5, with 8 bases aligning to TRBD2. Germline V gene sequence: CDR1 SGHRS, CDR2 YFSETQ. The CDR3 totals 20 residues. V lost 4 bases and J lost 5; bases outside the gene matches: 25. This CDR3 is CASSPFGSSGGRRGEETQYF. CDR3 nucleotides: TGCGCCAGCAGCCCATTTGGATCCAGCGGGGGACGGAGAGGAGAGGAGACCCAGTACTTC. Looking up the rest from reference TRBV5-1 and TRBJ2-5 gives the full variable domain: KAGVTQTPRYLIKTRGQQVTLSCSPISGHRSVSWYQQTPGQGLQFLFEYFSETQRNKGNFPGRFSGRQFSNSRSEMNVSTLELGDSALYLCASSPFGSSGGRRGEETQYFGPGTRLLVL.

This chain joins TRBV4-2 and TRBJ2-4; 12 bases match TRBD2. Germline V gene sequence: CDR1 LGHNA, CDR2 YNFKEQ. The CDR3 totals 20 residues. The V and J ends lost 0 bases and 1 base, in that order; junction bases with no gene match: 10. CDR3 nucleotide sequence: TGTGCCAGCAGCCAAGATCTCTCTAGCGGGGGGGCGAGGGCCAAAAACATTCAGTACTTC. Its protein is CASSQDLSSGGARAKNIQYF.

The J gene is TRBJ2-2, the V gene TRBV4-1, with 14 positions matching TRBD2. The V gene end was trimmed by 0 bases and the J gene end by 7 bases; junction bases not matched to a gene: 7. This CDR3 contains 18 residues. Germline V gene lookup returns CDR1 MGHRA and CDR2 YSYEKL. This CDR3 is CASSQETSGRAGVGELFF. CDR3 DNA: TGCGCCAGCAGCCAAGAGACTAGCGGGAGGGCCGGGGTCGGGGAGCTGTTTTTT.

The chain is built from TRBV10-3 and TRBJ1-2; no definite D call. The CDR3 consists of 13 residues. Trimming stripped 2 bases from V and 5 bases from J, with 9 bases between. Germline CDR1 is ENHRY and CDR2 is SYGVKD. CDR3 DNA: TGTGCCATCAGTGAGGGGCAACAATATGGCTACACCTTC. Translation: CAISEGQQYGYTF.

This clone occurred a few times. V and J are TRBV9 and TRBJ2-7, with D tentatively TRBD2 (5 bases). Per the germline V gene, CDR1 is SGDLS and CDR2 is YYNGEE. This CDR3 is 15 amino acids long. V was pared by 0 bases and J by 6 bases, with 16 bases between. CDR3 sequence reads: CASSVGVGARVEQYF. The CDR3 DNA reads TGTGCCAGCAGCGTAGGGGTGGGAGCAAGGGTCGAGCAGTACTTC.

The genes are TRBV18 and TRBJ1-3; TRBD1 might be the D (6 bases). CDR3 length: 17 amino acids. V lost 3 bases to trimming and J lost 1 base, with 16 bases between them. Looked up from germline, CDR1 is KGHSH and CDR2 is LQKENI. As DNA, the CDR3 is TGTGCCAGCTCACCCTACAGGGCGGCTAGTTCTGGAAACACCATATATTTT. It yields the protein CASSPYRAASSGNTIYF.

The chain joins TRBV7-9 to TRBJ2-2; D remains ambiguous. V was cut by 11 bases and J by 1 base, with 11 bases left in between. The CDR3 is 13 amino acids. CDR1 is SEHNR, CDR2 FQNEAQ, per germline (reference sequence). The CDR3 loop is CALLRQNTGELFF. The CDR3 DNA reads TGTGCCCTGTTGAGACAGAACACCGGGGAGCTGTTTTTT.

V usage is TRBV10-1 and J usage is TRBJ1-2; D remains ambiguous. Per the germline V gene, CDR1 is WNHNN and CDR2 is SYGVQD (reference sequence). The CDR3 length is 13 residues. Trimming cost V 7 bases and J 1 base, with 10 bases left between them. CDR3 in DNA: TGCGCCAGCACCCCACAGCTTAACTATGGCTACACCTTC. This codes for CASTPQLNYGYTF.

This clone was detected only a few times. The V call is TRBV30, the J call TRBJ1-1; D remains unclear. The V end lost 7 bases, the J end lost 4 bases, and 13 bases lay between the germline ends. CDR1 is GTSNPN and CDR2 is SVGIG in the germline V gene (reference sequence). CDR3 length equals 12 residues. The CDR3 spells CAFQRGGTEAFF. The CDR3 nucleotides read TGTGCCTTCCAACGGGGTGGCACTGAAGCTTTCTTT. Drawing the rest from reference TRBV30 and TRBJ1-1, the complete variable domain is SQTIHQWPATLVQPVGSPLSLECTVEGTSNPNLYWYRQAAGRGLQLLFYSVGIGQISSEVPQNLSASRPQDRQFILSSKKLLLSDSGFYLCAFQRGGTEAFFGQGTRLTVV.

This chain uses TRBV9 with TRBJ2-1; D is perhaps TRBD2 (6 bases). The length of the CDR3 is 16 residues. Germline V gene sequence: CDR1 SGDLS, CDR2 YYNGEE. The V and J ends lost 3 bases and 2 bases respectively, with 15 bases between them. The CDR3 DNA is TGTGCCAGCAGCGGACACCGGGAGCCCCCCTACAATGAGCAGTTCTTC. Residues: CASSGHREPPYNEQFF.

The gene calls are TRBV29-1 and TRBJ2-1, with 11 bases fitting TRBD2. V was clipped by 4 bases and J by 15 bases; unmatched bases: 8. The CDR3 length is 12 residues. Germline CDR1 reads SQVTM; CDR2 reads ANQGSEA. CDR3 sequence reads: CSVGVAGGPRFF. The CDR3 nucleotides are TGCAGCGTTGGGGTAGCGGGAGGGCCGAGGTTCTTC.

The rearrangement links TRBV30 to TRBJ2-1, with 11 bases matching TRBD2. Per germline, CDR1 GTSNPN and CDR2 SVGIG (reference sequence). V shed 2 bases and J 7 bases; nucleotides not matched to a gene: 13. This CDR3 region has 17 residues. The CDR3 spells CAWSPSYSGGARNEQFF. CDR3 DNA: TGTGCCTGGAGTCCCAGTTATAGCGGGGGGGCTCGTAATGAGCAGTTCTTC.

In this sample, this clone turned up a few times. V and J are TRBV5-1 and TRBJ2-5; TRBD2 agrees at 9 bases. The V segment lost 6 bases and the J segment 5 bases; nucleotides outside the gene matches: 11. The CDR3 runs to 15 residues. Germline CDR1 SGHRS, CDR2 YFSETQ. The CDR3 loop reads CASKERGDPEETQYF. CDR3 DNA sequence: TGCGCCAGCAAGGAGCGGGGGGACCCTGAGGAGACCCAGTACTTC.

This chain links TRBV7-4 with TRBJ2-7, with 7 bases aligning to TRBD2. Germline V gene lookup returns CDR1 SGHVT and CDR2 SQSDAQ. This CDR3 has 13 amino acids. The V segment lost 6 bases and the J segment 2 bases; nucleotides outside the gene matches: 4. The CDR3 nucleotides are TGTGCCAGCAGACTAGCGCAGGCCTACGAGCAGTACTTC. It encodes CASRLAQAYEQYF.

V is TRBV6-1 and J is TRBJ2-7; the match to TRBD2 covers 7 bases. With 4 bases clipped from V and 6 bases from J, the junction kept 9 bases outside the gene matches. The CDR3 is made up of 14 amino acids. Germline V gives CDR1 MNHNS, CDR2 SASEGT. The CDR3 region is CASSGTRSFGEQYF. Written as DNA, the CDR3 is TGTGCCAGCAGTGGGACTAGGTCGTTCGGCGAGCAGTACTTC.

This clone has more than one count but fewer than ten. This chain joins TRBV5-1 and TRBJ2-5; no firm D call. This CDR3 has 13 amino acids. Trimming shortened V by 0 bases and J by 4 bases, and 7 bases separated the two germline ends. CDR1 is SGHRS and CDR2 is YFSETQ in the germline V gene. The DNA of the CDR3 is TGCGCCAGCAGCTTGGGTCTCGGAGAGACCCAGTACTTC. It specifies CASSLGLGETQYF.

The J gene is TRBJ1-4, the V gene TRBV27; 10 bases line up with TRBD1. The ends lost 5 bases at V and 8 bases at J; junction bases unmatched: 5. The CDR3 totals 14 residues. From germline, CDR1 is MNHEY and CDR2 SMNVEV (reference sequence). The CDR3 loop is CASSQGQGSEKLFF. The CDR3 nucleotides read TGTGCCAGCAGTCAGGGACAGGGGTCGGAAAAACTGTTTTTT. Looking up the rest from reference TRBV27 and TRBJ1-4 gives the full variable domain: EAQVTQNPRYLITVTGKKLTVTCSQNMNHEYMSWYRQDPGLGLRQIYYSMNVEVTDKGDVPEGYKVSRKEKRNFPLILESPSPNQTSLYFCASSQGQGSEKLFFGSGTQLSVL.